The source of this T cell receptor beta chain is a study of graft-versus-host responses after intestinal transplantation. Study summary: The study gave all recipients anti-thymocyte globulin induction, then tacrolimus and steroids for 2 to 3 years. Study-level results: GvH clones were identified in recipient marrow, with some first appearing in ileum or blood.

Points on this clone: What it recognizes is unknown.

The CDR3 length is 11 residues. The germline V and J ends were trimmed by 5 bases and 3 bases, with 4 bases remaining between them. The germline V gene encodes CDR1 SGHAT and CDR2 FQNNGV. Sequencing was performed with immunoSEQ multiplex PCR; in TCRdb, only in-frame clones are kept and a portion is missing. The sample records over 100,000 clones, just under 95% being singletons. The sequenced sample was unstimulated CD8+ T cells sorted from spleen or lymph node cells, obtained before transplant. This TCR came from a human donor who was the organ donor for an intestinal transplant. The chain employs TRBV11-2 and TRBJ1-2; D remains unclear. The CDR3 spells CASSRDYGYTF. CDR3 in DNA: TGTGCCAGCAGCAGGGACTATGGCTACACCTTC. The full variable domain, in which reference TRBV11-2 and TRBJ1-2 provide the parts outside the CDR3, is EAGVAQSPRYKIIEKRQSVAFWCNPISGHATLYWYQQILGQGPKLLIQFQNNGVVDDSQLPKDRFSAERLKGVDSTLKIQPAKLEDSAVYLCASSRDYGYTFGSGTRLTVV.